What follows are 4 T cell receptor beta chains derived from one specimen sequenced in a study of T-cell memory formation after mild COVID-19. MiXCR, run by TCRdb on the 5' RACE reads, gives a single entry per CDR3 protein. Among fewer than 300,000 distinct CDR3 sequences, roughly a sixth were seen once, and the ten largest hold 20% to 25%. Sample: PBMCs or a T cell subset sorted from them (not recorded which). The receptors shown here come from a young man who had mild COVID-19 (a few samples of this study predate the infection). Cell type and time point are not known.

The V call is TRBV3-1, the J call TRBJ1-5; TRBD1 aligns across 9 bases. CDR3 length: 15 amino acids. Germline CDR1 is LGHDT and CDR2 is YNNKEL (reference sequence). After removal of 4 bases from V and 7 bases from J, the junction contained 8 bases not matched to a gene. The CDR3 DNA is TGTGCCAGCAGCCTGGGGACAGGGCCGACGCAGCCCCAGCATTTT. Protein: CASSLGTGPTQPQHF.

In this sample, this clonotype turned up a few times. The chain couples TRBV5-1 to TRBJ2-1; 9 nucleotides match TRBD2. CDR3 size: 15 residues. V was clipped by 4 bases and J by 9 bases; unmatched bases: 11. Germline V lookup: CDR1 SGHRS, CDR2 YFSETQ. This CDR3 is CASSPGSGGGGEQFF. In nucleotides, the CDR3 is TGCGCCAGCAGCCCCGGTAGCGGGGGAGGGGGTGAGCAGTTCTTC.

This clonotype was seen a few times. The gene calls are TRBV11-2 and TRBJ2-3, with D perhaps TRBD1 or TRBD2 (5 bases each). The CDR3 is made up of 17 amino acids. Trimming removed 4 bases at V and 3 bases at J, with 20 bases between. Germline CDR1 is SGHAT and CDR2 is FQNNGV. For the CDR3, the DNA is TGTGCCAGCAGCTCCGCCGGGCTCGGGGCAGTGACAGATACGCAGTATTTT. Residues: CASSSAGLGAVTDTQYF.

The gene calls are TRBV6-2 or TRBV6-3 and TRBJ2-5, with D maybe TRBD1 (6 bases). CDR3 length: 15 amino acids. The V and J ends lost 1 base and 0 bases respectively, with 9 bases between them. The V gene's germline CDR1 is MNHEY and CDR2 SVGEGT. CDR3 nucleotide sequence: TGTGCCAGCAGTTACTGGGACAAGTACCAAGAGACCCAGTACTTC. It specifies CASSYWDKYQETQYF.